One sample yielded the 19 T cell receptor beta chains listed below, sequenced in a study of T-cell memory formation after mild COVID-19 (dated by TCRdb to the early 2020s). The library was prepared using 5' RACE. The sample was run on an Illumina NovaSeq 6000. TCRdb trimmed the raw reads at Q25, called clones with MiXCR and kept productive beta chains. Records with the same CDR3 protein are collapsed into one entry carrying the most frequent genes and DNA. The table for this sample lists about half a million distinct CDR3 sequences; around a sixth of them were counted only once. Around an eighth of the sample is taken by the ten largest. The sequencing sample was made of PBMCs or a T cell subset sorted from them (not recorded which). These receptors were collected from an adult woman who had mild COVID-19 (a few samples of this study predate the infection). The sample titles of this study are shuffled in the database, so cell type and time point are left out; the donor was told from shared clones.

This clonotype occurred a few times. The chain joins TRBV30 to TRBJ2-7, with 9 bases identical to TRBD1. CDR3 length: 15 residues. Germline CDR1 GTSNPN, CDR2 SVGIG (reference sequence). Germline trimming cut 5 bases from V and 3 bases from J; bases unmatched to any gene: 11. The CDR3 coding sequence is TGTGCCTGGGTGCTGGGACAGGGAGGAAACTACGAGCAGTACTTC. Protein sequence: CAWVLGQGGNYEQYF.

This clonotype has a handful of counts. The chain employs TRBV4-2 and TRBJ2-4; D is perhaps TRBD1 (5 bases). Germline values: CDR1 LGHNA, CDR2 YNFKEQ. The CDR3 length is 15 residues. Trimming took off 0 bases at V and 0 bases at J, with 6 bases between the two ends. The CDR3 DNA follows: TGTGCCAGCAGCCAAGAACAGGCAGCCAAAAACATTCAGTACTTC. Translated, it gives CASSQEQAAKNIQYF.

There are a few counts of this clonotype. V is TRBV12-3 or TRBV12-4 and J is TRBJ2-2; 12 bases fit TRBD2. V lost 7 bases to trimming and J lost 6 bases; unmatched junction nucleotides: 9. There are 16 residues in the CDR3. The CDR3 DNA follows: TGTGCCAGCACCCATCTAGCGGGAGGGCTGGCCGGGGAGCTGTTTTTT. This sequence encodes CASTHLAGGLAGELFF.

This chain uses TRBV2 with TRBJ1-5, with D possibly matching TRBD1 (5 bases). This CDR3 region has 13 residues. Germline CDR1 and CDR2: SNHLY and FYNNEI. V gave up 6 bases and J gave up 7 bases, with 13 bases separating them. The CDR3 region has the DNA TGTGCCAGCAGCTTGGGGACCGCCCAGCCCCAGCATTTT. It codes for CASSLGTAQPQHF.

This clonotype was found many times. The V and J genes are TRBV29-1 and TRBJ2-4; 9 bases are a match to TRBD1. Per germline, CDR1 SQVTM and CDR2 ANQGSEA. The CDR3 extends over 14 amino acids. J gave up 8 bases and V 2 bases, and 7 bases lay outside the gene matches. The CDR3 spells CSVETGGRRDIQYF. In nucleotides, the CDR3 is TGCAGCGTTGAAACAGGGGGCCGGAGGGACATTCAGTACTTC.

Here the CDR3 reads CASSLEARVQYF. The CDR3 nucleotides read TGTGCCAGCAGCTTAGAGGCTCGGGTGCAGTACTTC. The rearrangement links TRBV11-2 to TRBJ2-7; D not resolved. The CDR3 sequence is 12 residues long. CDR1 is SGHAT, CDR2 FQNNGV, per germline. V was clipped by 0 bases and J by 9 bases, with 9 bases between them.

The chain couples TRBV6-1 to TRBJ2-7; D uncertain. The CDR3 is 13 amino acids. Germline CDR1 reads MNHNS; CDR2 reads SASEGT. V was pared by 2 bases and J by 4 bases, with 9 bases between. In nucleotides, the CDR3 is TGTGCCAGCAGTGAAAGGAGTGGATACGAGCAGTACTTC. Protein: CASSERSGYEQYF.

This clonotype has just a few counts. V usage is TRBV3-1 and J usage is TRBJ2-7; 8 bases align to TRBD1. Germline-derived CDR1 and CDR2 are LGHDT and YNNKEL (reference sequence). The CDR3 covers 13 residues. J was trimmed by 7 bases and V by 6 bases; bases with no gene match: 8. The DNA for the CDR3 is TGTGCCAGCAGACCCGGACAGGGCGATGAGCAGTACTTC. This sequence encodes CASRPGQGDEQYF.

This clonotype was picked up a small number of times. The J gene is TRBJ2-7, the V gene TRBV7-2; TRBD2 is a possible D gene (5 bases). CDR1 and CDR2 from the germline V gene are SGHTA and FQGNSA. The ends were cut back, 4 bases at V and 2 bases at J, with 9 bases in the middle. The CDR3 length is 13 residues. The CDR3 loop is CASSYRGPYEQYF. CDR3 nucleotide sequence: TGTGCCAGCAGCTACCGGGGTCCCTACGAGCAGTACTTC.

This clonotype was detected only once. The chain recombines TRBV6-5 with TRBJ2-7, with D possibly TRBD1 on 5 matching bases. This CDR3 has 13 amino acids. Germline V lookup: CDR1 MNHEY, CDR2 SVGAGI. Trimming shortened V by 5 bases and J by 1 base, and 9 bases separated the two germline ends. CDR3 DNA: TGTGCCAGCAGTACCCGACAGTCCTACGAGCAGTACTTC. This translates into CASSTRQSYEQYF.

CDR3 DNA sequence: TGTGCCAGCAGTAAGGAGTTGGGAGAGACCCAGTACTTC. This codes for CASSKELGETQYF. J is TRBJ2-5 and V is TRBV6-6; D remains ambiguous. This CDR3 has 13 residues. Trimming took off 5 bases at V and 4 bases at J, with 11 bases between the two ends. Germline V lookup: CDR1 MNHNY, CDR2 SVGAGI (reference sequence).

This clonotype was seen just once. V usage is TRBV15 and J usage is TRBJ2-2; D remains unclear. Germline CDR1 and CDR2: LNHNV and YYDKDF (reference sequence). This CDR3 spans 17 amino acids. Trimming removed 0 bases at V and 1 base at J, with 12 bases between. DNA of the CDR3: TGTGCCACCAGCAGAGATACACTGACCTTGAACACCGGGGAGCTGTTTTTT. Amino acids: CATSRDTLTLNTGELFF.

V is TRBV9 and J is TRBJ2-3; 7 bases line up with TRBD1. Trimming took 3 bases from V and 0 from J; bases not matched to a gene: 4. Germline CDR1 is SGDLS and CDR2 is YYNGEE. The length of the CDR3 is 15 residues. The CDR3 here is CASSAEGQSTDTQYF. The CDR3 DNA follows: TGTGCCAGCAGCGCCGAGGGACAGAGCACAGATACGCAGTATTTT.

V usage is TRBV10-3 and J usage is TRBJ2-3; TRBD1 agrees at 7 bases. Germline loops: CDR1 ENHRY, CDR2 SYGVKD. The CDR3 consists of 14 residues. The V and J ends lost 2 bases and 5 bases, in that order; junction bases with no gene match: 4. The CDR3 region is CAISETGQIDTQYF. The CDR3 bases are TGTGCCATCAGTGAGACGGGACAGATAGATACGCAGTATTTT.

This clonotype appeared a few times. This chain uses TRBV20-1 with TRBJ2-4, with D perhaps matching TRBD1 or TRBD2 (5 bases each). The CDR3 extends over 12 amino acids. V lost 3 bases, J lost 6 bases, and 9 bases lay in between. Germline loops: CDR1 DFQATT, CDR2 SNEGSKA (reference sequence). CDR3 protein: CSARGVGNIQYF. The DNA for the CDR3 is TGCAGTGCTAGGGGGGTGGGAAACATTCAGTACTTC.

This clonotype was picked up a small number of times. Germline is not matched at one junction end, which may reflect a read error. This chain joins TRBV11-2 and TRBJ2-1; TRBD2 agrees at 10 bases. The CDR3 contains 13 residues. Germline V gene lookup returns CDR1 SGHAT and CDR2 FQNNGV. CDR3 in DNA: TGTGCCAGCGGACTAACTAGCGGGGTTCAGGGTGTCTTC. Translated: CASGLTSGVQGVF. Full variable domain (missing parts from reference TRBV11-2 and TRBJ2-1): EAGVAQSPRYKIIEKRQSVAFWCNPISGHATLYWYQQILGQGPKLLIQFQNNGVVDDSQLPKDRFSAERLKGVDSTLKIQPAKLEDSAVYLCASGLTSGVQGVFGPGTRLTVL.

The rearrangement links TRBV7-9 to TRBJ2-5, with D maybe TRBD2 (6 bases). Looked up from germline, CDR1 is SEHNR and CDR2 is FQNEAQ (reference sequence). The CDR3 consists of 15 residues. The ends were cut back, 2 bases at V and 1 base at J, with 11 bases in the middle. The CDR3 DNA follows: TGTGCCAGCAGCTTATTTGCCGGGAGCCAAGAGACCCAGTACTTC. Amino acids: CASSLFAGSQETQYF.

The chain couples TRBV28 to TRBJ2-7; D is ambiguous. The CDR3 sequence is 13 residues long. CDR1 is MDHEN, CDR2 SYDVKM, per germline. Trimming pared 2 bases from V and 5 bases from J, leaving 10 bases between. The CDR3: CASSLAGIDEQYF. The CDR3 bases are TGTGCCAGCAGTTTAGCAGGAATAGACGAGCAGTACTTC.

The CDR3 DNA sequence: TGCAGCGTCGCTCGAGGTGCCGGGGGGAACACTGAAGCTTTCTTT. This encodes CSVARGAGGNTEAFF. This chain uses TRBV29-1 with TRBJ1-1; tentative D call: TRBD1 (5 bases). This CDR3 has 15 residues. With 6 bases removed from V and 1 base from J, the gap between germline ends came to 18 bases. CDR1 SQVTM and CDR2 ANQGSEA come from the germline V gene.